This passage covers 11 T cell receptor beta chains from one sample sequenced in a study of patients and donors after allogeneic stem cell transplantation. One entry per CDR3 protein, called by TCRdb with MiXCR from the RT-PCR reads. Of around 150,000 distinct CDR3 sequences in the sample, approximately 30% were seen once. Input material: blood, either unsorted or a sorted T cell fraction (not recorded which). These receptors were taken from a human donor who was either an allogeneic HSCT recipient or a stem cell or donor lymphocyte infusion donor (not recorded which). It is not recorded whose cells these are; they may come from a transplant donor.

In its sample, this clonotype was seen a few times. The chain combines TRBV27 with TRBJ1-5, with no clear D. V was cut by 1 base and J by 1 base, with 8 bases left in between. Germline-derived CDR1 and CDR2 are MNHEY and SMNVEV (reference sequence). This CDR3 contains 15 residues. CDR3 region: CASSLYSLSNQPQHF. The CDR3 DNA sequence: TGTGCCAGCAGTTTATACAGCTTAAGCAATCAGCCCCAGCATTTT.

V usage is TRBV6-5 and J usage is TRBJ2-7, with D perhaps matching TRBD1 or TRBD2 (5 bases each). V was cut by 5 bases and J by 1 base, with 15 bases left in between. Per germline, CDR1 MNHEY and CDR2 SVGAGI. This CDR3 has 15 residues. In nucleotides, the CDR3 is TGTGCCAGCAGTAGGGACGGAATGATATCCTACGAGCAGTACTTC. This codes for CASSRDGMISYEQYF.

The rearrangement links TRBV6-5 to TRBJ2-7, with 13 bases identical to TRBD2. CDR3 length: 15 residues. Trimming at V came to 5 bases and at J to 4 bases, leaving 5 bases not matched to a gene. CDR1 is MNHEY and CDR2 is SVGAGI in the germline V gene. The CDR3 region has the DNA TGTGCCAGCAGTCCCGGGACTAGCGGGAAGTACGAGCAGTACTTC. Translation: CASSPGTSGKYEQYF.

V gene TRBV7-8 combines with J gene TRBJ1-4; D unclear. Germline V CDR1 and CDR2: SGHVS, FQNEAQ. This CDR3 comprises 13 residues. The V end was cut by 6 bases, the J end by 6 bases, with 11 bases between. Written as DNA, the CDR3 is TGTGCCAGCAGGCTCCTGGAGGATGAAAAACTGTTTTTT. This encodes CASRLLEDEKLFF.

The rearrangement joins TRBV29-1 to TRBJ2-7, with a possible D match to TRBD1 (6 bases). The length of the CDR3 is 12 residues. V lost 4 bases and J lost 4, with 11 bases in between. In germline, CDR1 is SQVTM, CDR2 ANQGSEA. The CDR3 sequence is CSVGERGYEQYF. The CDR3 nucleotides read TGCAGCGTTGGGGAGAGGGGGTACGAGCAGTACTTC.

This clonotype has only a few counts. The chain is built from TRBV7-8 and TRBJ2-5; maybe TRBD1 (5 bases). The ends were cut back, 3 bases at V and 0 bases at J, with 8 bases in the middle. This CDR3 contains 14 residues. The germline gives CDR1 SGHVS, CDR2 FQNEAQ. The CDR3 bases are TGTGCCAGCAGCTTCGACAGAAACCAAGAGACCCAGTACTTC. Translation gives CASSFDRNQETQYF.

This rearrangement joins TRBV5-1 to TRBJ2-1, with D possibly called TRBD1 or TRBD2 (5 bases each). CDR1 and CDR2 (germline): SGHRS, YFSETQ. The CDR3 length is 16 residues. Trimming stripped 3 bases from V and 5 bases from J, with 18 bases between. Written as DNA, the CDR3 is TGCGCCAGCAGCTCACCGGGACGACCAAGGGACAATGAGCAGTTCTTC. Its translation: CASSSPGRPRDNEQFF.

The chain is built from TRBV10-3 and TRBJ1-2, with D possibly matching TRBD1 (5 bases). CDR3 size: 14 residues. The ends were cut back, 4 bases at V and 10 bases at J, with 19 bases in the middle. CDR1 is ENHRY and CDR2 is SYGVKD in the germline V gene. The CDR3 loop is CAISGIRERFTYTF. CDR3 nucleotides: TGTGCCATCAGTGGCATCAGGGAACGATTTACCTACACCTTC.

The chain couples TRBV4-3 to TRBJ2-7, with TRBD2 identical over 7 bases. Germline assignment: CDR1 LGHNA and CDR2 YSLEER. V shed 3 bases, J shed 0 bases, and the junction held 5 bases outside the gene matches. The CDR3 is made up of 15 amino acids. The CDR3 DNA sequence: TGCGCCAGCAGCCATGCTAGCGGCAGCTCCTACGAGCAGTACTTC. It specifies CASSHASGSSYEQYF.

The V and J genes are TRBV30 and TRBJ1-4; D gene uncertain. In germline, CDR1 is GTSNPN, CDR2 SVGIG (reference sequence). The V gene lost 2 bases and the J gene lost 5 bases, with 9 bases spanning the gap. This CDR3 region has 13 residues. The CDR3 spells CAWSWSRNEKLFF. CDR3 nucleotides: TGTGCCTGGAGTTGGAGCAGGAATGAAAAACTGTTTTTT.

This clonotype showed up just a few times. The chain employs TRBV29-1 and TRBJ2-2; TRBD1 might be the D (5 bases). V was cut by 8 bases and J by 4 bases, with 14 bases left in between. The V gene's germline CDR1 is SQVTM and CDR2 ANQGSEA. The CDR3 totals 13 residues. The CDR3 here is CSFREGATGELFF. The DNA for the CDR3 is TGCAGCTTCAGGGAAGGGGCCACCGGGGAGCTGTTTTTT.